This TCR beta chain appears in the sequencing data of a study of blood T cell repertoires in COVID-19. Assay: immunoSEQ multiplex PCR; the TCRdb copy retains only in-frame clones and omits some. The sample has tens of thousands of clones, about 89% seen once. In germline, CDR1 is SGHTA, CDR2 FQGTGA. With V trimmed by 3 bases and J by 8 bases, 6 bases remained unmatched. This CDR3 has 15 amino acids. The V and J genes are TRBV7-3 and TRBJ1-6, with 8 bases aligning to TRBD1. The sample comprised peripheral blood. The sequence came from a man aged 45-65 years with COVID-19, enrolled during active disease. The CDR3 here is CASSFSGQVDSPLHF. CDR3 in DNA: TGTGCCAGCAGCTTTTCGGGACAGGTAGATTCACCCCTCCACTTT.